The 31 T cell receptor beta chains below all came from one sample that was sequenced in a study of metastatic and nonmetastatic thyroid tumors. All patients were untreated before thyroid surgery. TCRdb re-analyzed the PCR reads through MiXCR. The table lists about 27,000 clones, roughly 13% of them singletons, with 4.9% in the top ten. What was sequenced was blood. Source of these receptors: a female donor with papillary thyroid cancer or a benign thyroid nodule (not recorded which). Some clones in this sample may be carry-over from other donors' samples.

V and J are TRBV6-9 and TRBJ1-2, with unresolved D. V lost 2 bases to trimming and J lost 5 bases, with 18 bases between them. In germline, CDR1 is MNHGY, CDR2 SVAAGI. The CDR3 covers 16 residues. DNA of the CDR3: TGTGCCAGCAGTTATCATGCCGGTCCCCAGAAGTATGGCTACACCTTC. Its protein product is CASSYHAGPQKYGYTF.

Many counts were recorded for this clone. The rearrangement links TRBV4-3 to TRBJ1-5, with D unresolved. Germline V gives CDR1 LGHNA, CDR2 YSLEER. The V end was cut by 0 bases, the J end by 6 bases, with 6 bases between. The CDR3 contains 13 residues. CDR3 DNA: TGCGCCAGCAGCCAAGATATTGCTCAGCCCCAGCATTTT. It encodes CASSQDIAQPQHF.

This clone has ten or more counts. V gene TRBV11-3 combines with J gene TRBJ2-7; tentatively, D is TRBD2 (5 bases). Germline assignment: CDR1 SGHNT and CDR2 YENEEA. V lost 1 base and J lost 2, with 18 bases in between. The CDR3 extends over 17 amino acids. This CDR3 reads CASSLVSGRNLPYEQYF. DNA of the CDR3: TGTGCCAGCAGCTTAGTTTCGGGGAGAAACCTACCCTACGAGCAGTACTTC.

There are many counts of this clone. The CDR3 here is CASSLTLAGVLEQFF. The CDR3 DNA sequence: TGTGCCAGCTCACTCACTTTGGCGGGAGTACTTGAGCAGTTCTTC. The chain carries TRBV18 and TRBJ2-1; TRBD2 matches 7 bases. Germline V gene lookup returns CDR1 KGHSH and CDR2 LQKENI. V lost 4 bases and J lost 9; bases outside the gene matches: 12. This CDR3 is 15 amino acids long.

This clone was observed many times. The chain employs TRBV29-1 and TRBJ2-5; 10 bases match TRBD2. Germline values: CDR1 SQVTM, CDR2 ANQGSEA. The CDR3 totals 19 residues. V shed 3 bases and J 1 base; nucleotides not matched to a gene: 17. The CDR3 spells CSVEAGTSVKRDSQETQYF. The CDR3 nucleotides are TGCAGCGTTGAGGCCGGGACTAGCGTTAAGAGGGACAGCCAAGAGACCCAGTACTTC.

This rearrangement joins TRBV5-1 to TRBJ2-7, with 7 bases matching TRBD1. CDR1 is SGHRS, CDR2 YFSETQ, per germline. There are 16 residues in the CDR3. With 0 bases clipped from V and 6 bases from J, the junction kept 12 bases outside the gene matches. The CDR3 region is CASSLGQGTTLLEQYF. Here the CDR3 DNA reads TGCGCCAGCAGCTTGGGACAGGGTACGACCTTACTCGAGCAGTACTTC.

Worth noting for this clone: Possible read error: a much larger clone is one base away. DNA of the CDR3: TGCGCCAGCAGATTACTTACTAGGGGGTTACCGAATGAGCAGTTCTTC. The encoded protein is CASRLLTRGLPNEQFF. The chain carries TRBV10-2 and TRBJ2-1; D is possibly TRBD1 (6 bases). The CDR3 runs 16 residues. Germline CDR1 is WSHSY and CDR2 is SAAADI. The V and J ends lost 6 bases and 7 bases respectively, with 22 bases between them.

This clone occurred many times. V gene TRBV27 combines with J gene TRBJ2-1; TRBD1 might be the D (6 bases). The CDR3 extends over 15 amino acids. The V gene's germline CDR1 is MNHEY and CDR2 SMNVEV (reference sequence). V dropped 0 bases and J dropped 5 bases, with 11 bases sitting between them. CDR3 DNA sequence: TGTGCCAGCAGTTTATCTGAGGACAGCCACAATGAGCAGTTCTTC. It yields the protein CASSLSEDSHNEQFF.

The table lists this clone with many counts. This chain links TRBV12-3 or TRBV12-4 with TRBJ2-1, with TRBD2 identical over 8 bases. After removal of 8 bases from V and 7 bases from J, the junction contained 13 bases not matched to a gene. The CDR3 covers 15 residues. The CDR3 sequence: CASGRGLAPYNEQFF. CDR3 nucleotides: TGTGCCAGCGGTAGAGGACTAGCTCCGTATAATGAGCAGTTCTTC.

This clone appeared many times. The rearrangement uses TRBV11-3 and TRBJ2-1; a possible D gene is TRBD2 (6 bases). The V gene lost 5 bases and the J gene lost 6 bases, with 11 bases spanning the gap. Germline values: CDR1 SGHNT, CDR2 YENEEA. The CDR3 covers 13 residues. The CDR3 region is CASSIRDSNEQFF. The CDR3 DNA is TGTGCCAGCAGCATCCGGGACTCCAATGAGCAGTTCTTC.

This clone was counted ten times or more. The J gene is TRBJ1-6, the V gene TRBV6-1; D is ambiguous. CDR3 length: 12 residues. V dropped 7 bases and J dropped 6 bases, with 7 bases sitting between them. Germline V CDR1 and CDR2: MNHNS, SASEGT. This chain's CDR3 is CASTNGNSPLHF. For the CDR3, the DNA is TGTGCCAGCACCAACGGTAATTCACCCCTCCACTTT.

This clone has ten or more counts. This chain connects TRBV5-6 to TRBJ2-1; 10 nucleotides align to TRBD2. The CDR3 loop spans 15 amino acids. The germline gives CDR1 SGHDT, CDR2 YYEEEE. The J segment lost 8 bases and the V segment lost 3 bases, leaving 8 bases of the junction unmatched. CDR3 in amino acids: CASSSGLAGAHEQFF. The CDR3 DNA follows: TGTGCCAGCAGCTCCGGTCTAGCGGGAGCCCATGAGCAGTTCTTC.

The chain uses TRBV11-2 and TRBJ1-2; a possible D gene is TRBD1 (5 bases). The CDR3 has 14 residues. V shed 1 base and J shed 4 bases, with 10 bases lying between them. Germline V CDR1 and CDR2: SGHAT, FQNNGV. CDR3 in DNA: TGTGCCAGCAGCTTAGTGGGGACTGCCTATGGCTACACCTTC. It encodes CASSLVGTAYGYTF.

Ten or more counts support this clone. The rearrangement links TRBV6-1 to TRBJ1-1; TRBD1 matches at 10 bases. V lost 6 bases, J lost 1 base, and 5 bases stayed unmatched. CDR1 and CDR2 from the germline V gene are MNHNS and SASEGT. This CDR3 is 15 amino acids long. CDR3 nucleotide sequence: TGTGCCAGCAGATTAGGACAGGGGGGGAACACTGAAGCTTTCTTT. Translated, it gives CASRLGQGGNTEAFF.

By sample fraction, this clone is medium-sized. The rearrangement uses TRBV20-1 and TRBJ1-6, with D possibly TRBD1 on 6 matching bases. V gave up 1 base and J gave up 10 bases, with 14 bases separating them. CDR3 length: 14 residues. From germline, CDR1 is DFQATT and CDR2 SNEGSKA (reference sequence). As DNA, the CDR3 is TGCAGTGCTAGAGGCCACAGGGAATACTCACCCCTCCACTTT. Translating it yields CSARGHREYSPLHF.

This clone was recorded many times. The chain uses TRBV28 and TRBJ2-1; 7 bases match TRBD1. The V and J ends lost 7 bases and 0 bases, in that order; junction bases with no gene match: 6. The CDR3 consists of 15 residues. Per germline, CDR1 MDHEN and CDR2 SYDVKM. The CDR3, as DNA: TGTGCCAGCACCTCGACAGGGAGCTCCTACAATGAGCAGTTCTTC. Encoded protein: CASTSTGSSYNEQFF.

Only a few counts were recorded for this clone. The rearrangement joins TRBV27 to TRBJ2-2; a possible D gene is TRBD2 (5 bases). Germline V lookup: CDR1 MNHEY, CDR2 SMNVEV (reference sequence). Trimming pared 0 bases from V and 0 bases from J, leaving 11 bases between. The CDR3 spans 17 residues. The CDR3 reads CASSLSEGSANTGELFF. The CDR3 DNA reads TGTGCCAGCAGTTTATCGGAAGGGAGCGCGAACACCGGGGAGCTGTTTTTT.

The genes are TRBV20-1 and TRBJ1-3, with TRBD1 identical over 7 bases. CDR1 and CDR2 from the germline V gene are DFQATT and SNEGSKA (reference sequence). Unmatched junction bases numbered 3, after V lost 0 bases and J lost 4 bases. CDR3 length equals 14 residues. CDR3 protein: CSARDDRVGNTIYF. CDR3 sequence (DNA): TGCAGTGCTAGAGATGACAGGGTGGGAAACACCATATATTTT.

This clone has a count of ten or more. The J gene is TRBJ2-1, the V gene TRBV20-1; D gene uncertain. The CDR3 contains 10 residues. Trimming cost V 5 bases and J 9 bases, with 8 bases left between them. CDR1 is DFQATT, CDR2 SNEGSKA, per germline (reference sequence). This chain's CDR3 is CSAESGEQFF. CDR3 sequence (DNA): TGCAGTGCTGAATCCGGTGAGCAGTTCTTC.

This clone was found many times. The V gene is TRBV6-2 or TRBV6-3, the J gene TRBJ2-7, with D possibly TRBD2 on 5 matching bases. The CDR3 covers 11 residues. Trimming shortened V by 8 bases and J by 6 bases, and 11 bases separated the two germline ends. CDR1 and CDR2 (germline): MNHEY, SVGEGT. CDR3 DNA: TGTGCCAGCGGAGGACCGAGCGAGCAGTACTTC. This codes for CASGGPSEQYF.

Many counts were recorded for this clone. J is TRBJ2-7 and V is TRBV6-1; 11 nucleotides align to TRBD2. V shed 6 bases and J 3 bases; nucleotides not matched to a gene: 7. In germline, CDR1 is MNHNS, CDR2 SASEGT. This CDR3 is 15 amino acids long. DNA of the CDR3: TGTGCCAGCAGCTACACTAGCGGGAGTGTCTACGAGCAGTACTTC. Translated, it gives CASSYTSGSVYEQYF.

This clone has more than one count but fewer than ten. A read error may produce the germline difference seen at one junction end. The chain combines TRBV19 with TRBJ2-7; 8 bases are a match to TRBD1. Germline V gene sequence: CDR1 LNHDA, CDR2 SQIVND (reference sequence). The CDR3 has 13 residues. The CDR3 sequence is CASIKGQAYEHYF. For the CDR3, the DNA is TGTGCCAGTATTAAGGGACAGGCCTACGAGCATTACTTC.

This clone was seen a handful of times. The chain recombines TRBV19 with TRBJ1-5; 7 nucleotides line up with TRBD1. CDR1 LNHDA and CDR2 SQIVND come from the germline V gene (reference sequence). After removal of 9 bases from V and 6 bases from J, the junction contained 14 bases not matched to a gene. The CDR3 sequence is 15 residues long. The CDR3 DNA follows: TGTGCCAGCATCTGCGACAGGGTCTCAAGTCAGCCCCAGCATTTT. Amino acids: CASICDRVSSQPQHF.

This rearrangement joins TRBV6-2 or TRBV6-3 to TRBJ2-1, with a possible D match to TRBD2 (6 bases). Per the germline V gene, CDR1 is MNHEY and CDR2 is SVGEGT. Trimming removed 8 bases at V and 15 bases at J, with 41 bases between. This CDR3 region has 19 residues. The CDR3 protein is CASQAGPLFRRDESSDRFF. The CDR3 coding sequence is TGTGCCAGCCAGGCGGGGCCTCTATTCAGGCGGGACGAATCCAGCGATCGGTTCTTC.

This clone has only a few counts. A much larger clone differs from this one at a single base, so this may be a read error. This chain links TRBV3-1 with TRBJ1-5; D ambiguous. This CDR3 spans 14 amino acids. V was pared by 5 bases and J by 0 bases, with 8 bases between. Germline CDR1 and CDR2: LGHDT and YNNKEL (reference sequence). The CDR3 sequence: CASSSGYSNQPQHF. Here the CDR3 DNA reads TGTGCCAGCAGCTCGGGTTATAGCAATCAGCCCCAGCATTTT.

This chain connects TRBV5-5 to TRBJ2-5; TRBD1 might be the D (6 bases). The CDR3 covers 15 residues. V lost 0 bases and J lost 0, with 9 bases in between. Germline CDR1 is SGHKS and CDR2 is YYEKEE (reference sequence). CDR3 sequence reads: CASSLVWDNQETQYF. CDR3 coding DNA: TGTGCCAGCAGCTTGGTTTGGGACAACCAAGAGACCCAGTACTTC.

This clone was counted many times. The chain has TRBV10-3 and TRBJ1-1, with TRBD1 matching 8 bases. V was clipped by 6 bases and J by 4 bases; unmatched bases: 4. The CDR3 is 13 residues long. The germline V gene has CDR1 ENHRY and CDR2 SYGVKD. The CDR3 loop is CAIRAGGGTEAFF. DNA of the CDR3: TGTGCCATCAGGGCAGGGGGCGGCACTGAAGCTTTCTTT.

This clone came up many times. Other DNA sequences in this sample translate to the same CDR3. The rearrangement links TRBV10-3 to TRBJ2-3, with D possibly TRBD2 on 6 matching bases. CDR3 length: 12 residues. Germline values: CDR1 ENHRY, CDR2 SYGVKD. Trimming cost V 8 bases and J 6 bases, with 12 bases left between them. CDR3 protein: CAIDRETDTQYF. CDR3 bases: TGTGCCATCGACCGGGAGACGGATACGCAGTATTTT.

This clone has at least ten counts. Mismatch with germline at one junction end may stem from a read error. V is TRBV5-1 and J is TRBJ1-5; D not certain. The germline CDR1 and CDR2 sequences are SGHRS and YFSETQ. There are 14 residues in the CDR3. CDR3 coding DNA: TGCGCCAGCAGTTTGGGAGGTGCGAATCAGCCCCAGCATTTT. Amino acid sequence: CASSLGGANQPQHF.

This clone was observed many times. The rearrangement links TRBV5-5 to TRBJ1-1, with 9 bases aligning to TRBD1. This CDR3 comprises 14 residues. CDR1 is SGHKS and CDR2 is YYEKEE in the germline V gene (reference sequence). V gave up 1 base and J gave up 5 bases; unmatched junction bases: 3. CDR3 DNA: TGTGCCAGCAGCTTGCACAGGGGGCAAACTGAAGCTTTCTTT. Translating gives CASSLHRGQTEAFF.

Ten or more counts support this clone. The chain links TRBV2 to TRBJ2-1; 9 nucleotides agree with TRBD2. The J segment lost 9 bases and the V segment lost 4 bases, leaving 10 bases of the junction unmatched. This CDR3 region has 15 residues. Per germline, CDR1 SNHLY and CDR2 FYNNEI. Here the CDR3 reads CASSAVAGDVGEQFF. As DNA, the CDR3 is TGTGCCAGCAGTGCAGTAGCGGGAGATGTAGGTGAGCAGTTCTTC.